This TCR beta chain was recorded in a study of OX40 agonist ivuxolimab in advanced cancers. Study overall: An agonistic human IgG2 monoclonal antibody against OX40 (CD134) was given. Findings of the study overall: CD4+ and CD8+ T cells in blood underwent clonal expansion by week 6 at 0.1 to 3.0 mg/kg.

As to this clone: Its antigen remains unidentified.

Between the trimmed V and J ends, which lost 2 bases and 6 bases, there was a span of 13 bases. CDR1 WNHNN and CDR2 SYGVQD come from the germline V gene (reference sequence). This CDR3 has 14 residues. Profiling relied on immunoSEQ multiplex PCR, and the TCRdb table lists in-frame clones only, not all of them. Altogether 60,000 to 85,000 clones are present, 92% being singletons, with the ten largest covering about 8.6%. The sequence derives from an adult with an advanced solid tumor such as melanoma, head and neck, liver or kidney cancer. V is TRBV10-1 and J is TRBJ1-2; no firm D call. The sequencing used CD4+ or CD8+ T cells sorted from blood, collected in a trial of the OX40 agonist ivuxolimab. The DNA of the CDR3 is TGCGCCAGCAGTGAGCCTCCCAGGATCGATGGCTACACCTTC. This sequence encodes CASSEPPRIDGYTF.